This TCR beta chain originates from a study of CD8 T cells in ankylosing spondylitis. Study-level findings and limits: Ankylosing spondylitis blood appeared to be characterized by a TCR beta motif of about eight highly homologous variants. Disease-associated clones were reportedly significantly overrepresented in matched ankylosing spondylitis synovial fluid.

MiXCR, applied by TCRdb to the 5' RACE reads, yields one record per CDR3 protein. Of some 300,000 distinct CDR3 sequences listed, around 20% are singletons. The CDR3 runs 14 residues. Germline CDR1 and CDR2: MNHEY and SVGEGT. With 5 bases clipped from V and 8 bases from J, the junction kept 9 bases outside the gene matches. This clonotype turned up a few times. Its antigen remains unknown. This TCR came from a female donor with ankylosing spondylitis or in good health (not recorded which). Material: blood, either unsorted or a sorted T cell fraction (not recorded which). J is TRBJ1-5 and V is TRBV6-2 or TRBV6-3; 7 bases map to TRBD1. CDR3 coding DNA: TGTGCCAGCAGTGTCCAGGGGGTAATCGAGCCCCAGCATTTT. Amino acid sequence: CASSVQGVIEPQHF.